The next 6 T cell receptor beta chains were all read from a single sample in a study of T cells in Graves' hyperthyroidism and ophthalmopathy. Amplification of TCR beta CDR3 regions was performed using RNA transcripts as template. The HTBI set primed first-round TCR CDR3 RT-PCR. One entry per CDR3 protein, called by TCRdb with MiXCR from the multiplex PCR reads. The sample lists a few hundred thousand distinct CDR3 sequences, 15% to 19% occurring once. Sequencing was carried out using blood. These TCRs come from a woman aged 30 to 39 with Graves' hyperthyroidism.

This clonotype occurred many times. CDR3 nucleotide sequence: TGTGCCAGCAGCCGAGCCTCAGGGGGAGTGATCCAGGGCTATGGCTACACCTTC. The encoded protein is CASSRASGGVIQGYGYTF. V gene TRBV27 combines with J gene TRBJ1-2; 7 nucleotides line up with TRBD1. The CDR3 sequence is 18 residues long. V trimming: 6 bases; J trimming: 4 bases; junction bases outside the gene matches: 20. The germline V gene encodes CDR1 MNHEY and CDR2 SMNVEV (reference sequence).

V gene TRBV5-4 combines with J gene TRBJ2-3; 9 nucleotides align to TRBD1. CDR1 and CDR2 from the germline V gene are SGHNT and YYREEE (reference sequence). V was clipped by 0 bases and J by 4 bases; unmatched bases: 9. CDR3 length: 17 amino acids. CDR3 sequence (DNA): TGTGCCAGCAGCTTGGGATGGACAGGGGCGGCCGCAGATACGCAGTATTTT. Protein sequence: CASSLGWTGAAADTQYF. Looking up the rest from reference TRBV5-4 and TRBJ2-3 gives the full variable domain: ETGVTQSPTHLIKTRGQQVTLRCSSQSGHNTVSWYQQALGQGPQFIFQYYREEENGRGNFPPRFSGLQFPNYSSELNVNALELDDSALYLCASSLGWTGAAADTQYFGPGTRLTVL.

This clonotype was seen ten or more times. The rearrangement uses TRBV7-2 and TRBJ1-5; D remains unclear. The ends were cut back, 5 bases at V and 2 bases at J, with 13 bases in the middle. Looked up from germline, CDR1 is SGHTA and CDR2 is FQGNSA. The CDR3 is 15 residues long. The CDR3: CASSRGLAGNQPQHF. The CDR3 DNA reads TGTGCCAGCAGCCGCGGACTTGCGGGCAATCAGCCCCAGCATTTT.

This clonotype has more than one count but fewer than ten. The chain joins TRBV10-3 to TRBJ2-7; D is tentatively TRBD1 or TRBD2 (5 bases each). The CDR3 has 16 residues. CDR1 is ENHRY and CDR2 is SYGVKD in the germline V gene. Trimming left V 0 bases short and J 4 bases short, with 16 bases between. DNA of the CDR3: TGTGCCATCAGTGAGTCGAGGGGTGGGAGAAGGTACGAGCAGTACTTC. Its protein is CAISESRGGRRYEQYF.

This clonotype was detected ten times or more. V gene TRBV7-3 combines with J gene TRBJ2-3; TRBD1 matches 10 bases. The CDR3 runs to 17 residues. CDR1 and CDR2 (germline): SGHTA, FQGTGA. After removal of 5 bases from V and 2 bases from J, the junction contained 10 bases not matched to a gene. The chain's CDR3 is CASSQSTGGRNTDTQYF. The DNA for the CDR3 is TGTGCCAGCAGCCAATCGACAGGGGGCCGAAACACAGATACGCAGTATTTT.

This clonotype occurred a few times. The chain joins TRBV20-1 to TRBJ2-7; 14 nucleotides agree with TRBD2. From germline, CDR1 is DFQATT and CDR2 SNEGSKA (reference sequence). J gave up 5 bases and V 0 bases, and 3 bases lay outside the gene matches. The CDR3 is 15 residues long. CDR3 sequence reads: CSARDGTSGSDEQYF. The CDR3, as DNA: TGCAGTGCTAGAGATGGGACTAGCGGGAGTGACGAGCAGTACTTC.